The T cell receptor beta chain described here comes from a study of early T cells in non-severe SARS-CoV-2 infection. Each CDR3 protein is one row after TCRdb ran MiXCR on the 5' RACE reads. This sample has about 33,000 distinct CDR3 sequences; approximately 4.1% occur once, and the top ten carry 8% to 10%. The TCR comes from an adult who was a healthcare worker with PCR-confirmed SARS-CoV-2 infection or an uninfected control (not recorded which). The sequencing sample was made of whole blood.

The CDR3: CASTYGTANLYGYTF. CDR3 DNA sequence: TGTGCCAGCACCTACGGGACAGCCAATCTCTATGGCTACACCTTC. The genes are TRBV6-2 or TRBV6-3 and TRBJ1-2; 7 bases are a match to TRBD1. V gave up 7 bases and J gave up 4 bases; unmatched junction bases: 12. CDR1 MNHEY and CDR2 SVGEGT come from the germline V gene. This CDR3 region has 15 residues.